These 10 T cell receptor beta chains were all obtained from the same sample, sequenced in a study of blood T cell repertoires in COVID-19. Using immunoSEQ multiplex PCR, the repertoire was profiled, and TCRdb retains in-frame clones only, with some absent. The sample includes just over 300,000 clones, 80% to 90% of them seen just once. Specimen: PBMCs or T cells enriched from blood (not recorded which). These receptors were obtained from a man aged 30 to 39 who had recovered from COVID-19.

The chain has TRBV30 and TRBJ2-5; unclear D gene. Germline values: CDR1 GTSNPN, CDR2 SVGIG (reference sequence). The CDR3 runs to 14 residues. V was shortened by 3 bases and J by 5 bases, with 16 bases between the two germline ends. CDR3 DNA sequence: TGTGCCTGGAGCCACGGCGGCTCCCGGGAGACCCAGTACTTC. It codes for CAWSHGGSRETQYF.

This chain joins TRBV21-1 and TRBJ2-3; the D segment call TRBD2 is taken from the table without a DNA check. TRBV21-1 is marked as a pseudogene. The CDR3 has 13 amino acids. The CDR3 loop is CARSNESTDTQYF. For the CDR3, the DNA is TGTGCCAGGTCTAACGAAAGCACAGATACGCAGTATTTT.

The chain couples TRBV7-9 to TRBJ2-1, with no clear D. With 7 bases removed from V and 3 bases from J, the gap between germline ends came to 22 bases. This CDR3 has 17 residues. Germline loops: CDR1 SEHNR, CDR2 FQNEAQ (reference sequence). CDR3 sequence: CASKDRTPTGVYNEQFF. The CDR3 nucleotides read TGTGCCAGCAAAGACCGTACCCCTACTGGAGTCTACAATGAGCAGTTCTTC.

The J gene is TRBJ2-1, the V gene TRBV6-1; 11 bases agree with TRBD2. The CDR3 sequence is 16 residues long. Germline lookup yields CDR1 MNHNS and CDR2 SASEGT. After removal of 0 bases from V and 7 bases from J, the junction contained 5 bases not matched to a gene. CDR3 protein: CASSEALAGGVNEQFF. CDR3 coding DNA: TGTGCCAGCAGTGAAGCGCTAGCGGGAGGCGTAAATGAGCAGTTCTTC.

The chain links TRBV28 to TRBJ2-4, with D possibly TRBD1 on 6 matching bases. The CDR3 runs 14 residues. Germline lookup yields CDR1 MDHEN and CDR2 SYDVKM. Trimming took 7 bases from V and 0 from J, leaving 10 bases between them. The CDR3 spells CASKTGGAKNIQYF. The CDR3 bases are TGTGCCAGCAAGACAGGCGGAGCCAAAAACATTCAGTACTTC.

The chain joins TRBV27 to TRBJ1-1; 8 bases match TRBD1. Losses at the gene ends were 2 bases for V and 2 bases for J; bases not matched to a gene: 7. CDR1 MNHEY and CDR2 SMNVEV come from the germline V gene (reference sequence). The CDR3 contains 16 residues. CDR3 in DNA: TGTGCCAGCAGTTTACGCTCGTCAGGGGGCAACACTGAAGCTTTCTTT. The encoded protein is CASSLRSSGGNTEAFF.

The chain recombines TRBV28 with TRBJ2-5; possible D gene TRBD2, 6 bases. The CDR3 sequence is 14 residues long. The germline gives CDR1 MDHEN, CDR2 SYDVKM. The V and J ends lost 0 bases and 4 bases respectively, with 9 bases between them. This CDR3 is CASSLWRGGETQYF. Written as DNA, the CDR3 is TGTGCCAGCAGTTTATGGAGGGGAGGAGAGACCCAGTACTTC. Full variable domain (rest looked up from reference TRBV28 and TRBJ2-5): DVKVTQSSRYLVKRTGEKVFLECVQDMDHENMFWYRQDPGLGLRLIYFSYDVKMKEKGDIPEGYSVSREKKERFSLILESASTNQTSMYLCASSLWRGGETQYFGPGTRLLVL.

This rearrangement joins TRBV4-1 to TRBJ2-1; D not resolved. CDR1 is MGHRA, CDR2 YSYEKL, per germline. V lost 1 base to trimming and J lost 6 bases, with 7 bases between them. The CDR3 totals 13 residues. The CDR3: CASSQGQINEQFF. CDR3 nucleotide sequence: TGCGCCAGCAGCCAAGGGCAAATCAATGAGCAGTTCTTC.

V usage is TRBV2 and J usage is TRBJ2-2, with D possibly TRBD1 on 5 matching bases. CDR1 SNHLY and CDR2 FYNNEI come from the germline V gene. This CDR3 is 14 amino acids long. V lost 4 bases to trimming and J lost 6 bases, with 12 bases between them. CDR3 nucleotides: TGTGCCAGCAGTGTACTGGGGCAGGCCGGGGAGCTGTTTTTT. Its translation is CASSVLGQAGELFF.

This chain uses TRBV6-5 with TRBJ1-6; 7 positions match TRBD1. CDR1 MNHEY and CDR2 SVGAGI come from the germline V gene. This CDR3 contains 15 residues. J lost 4 bases, V lost 3 bases, and 3 bases had no gene match. CDR3 region: CASSYSGQYNSPLHF. CDR3 DNA: TGTGCCAGCAGTTATTCGGGACAGTATAATTCACCCCTCCACTTT.